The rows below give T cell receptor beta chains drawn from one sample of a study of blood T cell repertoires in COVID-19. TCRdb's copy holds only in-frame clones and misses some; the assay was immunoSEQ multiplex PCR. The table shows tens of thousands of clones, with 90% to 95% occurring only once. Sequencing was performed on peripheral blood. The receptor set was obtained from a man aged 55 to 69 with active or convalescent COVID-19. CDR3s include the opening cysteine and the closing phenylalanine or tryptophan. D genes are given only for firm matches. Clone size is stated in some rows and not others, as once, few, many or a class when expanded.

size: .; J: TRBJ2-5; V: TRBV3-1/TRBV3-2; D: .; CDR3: CASSRGETQYF; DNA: TGTGCCAGCAGCCGAGGAGAGACCCAGTACTTC
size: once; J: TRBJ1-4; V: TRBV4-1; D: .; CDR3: CASSQGQGNEKLFF; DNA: TGCGCCAGCAGCCAAGGTCAGGGTAATGAAAAACTGTTTTTT
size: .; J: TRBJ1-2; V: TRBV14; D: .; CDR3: CASRSQGSGGYTF; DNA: TGTGCCAGCAGGAGTCAGGGGTCGGGCGGCTACACCTTC
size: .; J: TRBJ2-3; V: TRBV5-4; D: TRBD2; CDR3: CASSKAGGPGTDTQYF; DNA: TGTGCCAGCAGTAAAGCGGGGGGGCCGGGCACAGATACGCAGTATTTT
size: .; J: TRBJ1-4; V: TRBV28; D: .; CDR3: CASSLGGEKLFF; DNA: TGTGCCAGCAGTCTCGGGGGTGAAAAACTGTTTTTT
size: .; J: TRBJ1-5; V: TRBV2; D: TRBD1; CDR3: CASSAGTGGGQPQHF; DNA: TGTGCCAGCAGCGCCGGGACAGGGGGCGGTCAGCCCCAGCATTTT
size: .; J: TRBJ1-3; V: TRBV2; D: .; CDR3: CASSELTASSGNTIYF; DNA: TGTGCCAGCAGTGAGCTGACAGCGTCCTCTGGAAACACCATATATTTT
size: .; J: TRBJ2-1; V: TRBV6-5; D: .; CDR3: CASSWGPGGREQFF; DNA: TGTGCCAGCAGTTGGGGGCCGGGTGGCCGTGAGCAGTTCTTC
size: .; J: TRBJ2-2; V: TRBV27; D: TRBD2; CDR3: CASSLASGGNTGELFF; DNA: TGTGCCAGCAGTTTAGCTAGCGGGGGCAACACCGGGGAGCTGTTTTTT
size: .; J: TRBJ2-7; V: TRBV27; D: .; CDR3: CASSLGLGVYEQYF; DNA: TGTGCCAGCAGTTTAGGTCTAGGTGTTTACGAGCAGTACTTC
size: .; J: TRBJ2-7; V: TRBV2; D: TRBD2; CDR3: CASTTGRGGSYEQYF; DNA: TGTGCCAGCACGACTGGGCGGGGGGGTTCCTACGAGCAGTACTTC
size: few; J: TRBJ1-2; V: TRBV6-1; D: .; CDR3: CASSDLQALVAYGYTF; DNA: TGTGCCAGCAGTGACCTACAGGCCCTGGTGGCCTATGGCTACACCTTC
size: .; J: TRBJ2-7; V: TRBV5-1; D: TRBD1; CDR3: CASSLGQGANEQYF; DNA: TGCGCCAGCAGCTTGGGACAGGGGGCCAACGAGCAGTACTTC
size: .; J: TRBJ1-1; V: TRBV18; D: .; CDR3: CASSPNGNTEAFF; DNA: TGTGCCAGCTCACCGAACGGTAACACTGAAGCTTTCTTT
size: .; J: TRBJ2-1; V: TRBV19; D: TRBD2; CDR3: CASSIGGLAEYNEQFF; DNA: TGTGCCAGTAGTATAGGCGGACTAGCGGAGTACAATGAGCAGTTCTTC
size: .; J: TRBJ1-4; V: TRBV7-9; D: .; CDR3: CASSSYSSTNEKLFF; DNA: TGTGCCAGCAGCTCGTATTCTTCAACTAATGAAAAACTGTTTTTT
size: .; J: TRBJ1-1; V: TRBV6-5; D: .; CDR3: CASSSSLVASEAFF; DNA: TGTGCCAGCAGTTCATCTCTAGTGGCTTCTGAAGCTTTCTTT
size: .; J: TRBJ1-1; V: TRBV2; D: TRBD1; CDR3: CASSLTGGFTEAFF; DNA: TGTGCCAGCAGTCTGACAGGGGGTTTCACTGAAGCTTTCTTT
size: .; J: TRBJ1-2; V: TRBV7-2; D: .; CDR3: CASSSLRGRSGYTF; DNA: TGTGCCAGCAGTTCTCTTAGGGGCCGGAGTGGCTACACCTTC
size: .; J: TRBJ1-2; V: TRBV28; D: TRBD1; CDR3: CASRTGTGDGYGYTF; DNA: TGTGCCAGCAGAACAGGGACAGGGGACGGTTATGGCTACACCTTC
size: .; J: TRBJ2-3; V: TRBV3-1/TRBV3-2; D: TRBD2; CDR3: CASSPLVSGGDTQYF; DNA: TGTGCCAGCAGCCCTTTGGTAAGCGGGGGAGATACGCAGTATTTT
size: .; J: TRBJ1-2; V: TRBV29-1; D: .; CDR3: CSAAINGYTF; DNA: TGCAGCGCCGCGATCAATGGCTACACCTTC
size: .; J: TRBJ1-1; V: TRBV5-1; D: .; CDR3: CASSLGRGVNTEAFF; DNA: TGCGCCAGCAGCTTGGGCAGGGGAGTGAACACTGAAGCTTTCTTT
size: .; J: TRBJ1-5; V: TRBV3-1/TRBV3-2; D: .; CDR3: CASSTGTGQPQHF; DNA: TGTGCCAGCAGCACAGGGACGGGGCAGCCCCAGCATTTT
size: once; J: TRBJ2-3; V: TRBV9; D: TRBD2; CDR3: CASSRGGRSTDTQYF; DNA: TGTGCCAGCAGCCGGGGGGGCCGAAGCACAGATACGCAGTATTTT
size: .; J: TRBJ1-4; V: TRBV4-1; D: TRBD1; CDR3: CASSPIGQGGEKLFF; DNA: TGCGCCAGCAGCCCTATCGGACAGGGAGGCGAAAAACTGTTTTTT
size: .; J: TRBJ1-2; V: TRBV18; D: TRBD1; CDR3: CASSLSGQGNYGYTF; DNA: TGTGCCAGCTCACTCTCGGGACAGGGCAACTATGGCTACACCTTC
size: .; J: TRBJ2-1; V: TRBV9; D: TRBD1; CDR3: CASSAIETGSNEQFF; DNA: TGTGCCAGCAGCGCCATCGAGACAGGGTCAAATGAGCAGTTCTTC
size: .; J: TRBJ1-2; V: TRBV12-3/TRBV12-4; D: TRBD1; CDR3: CASSLGTGGGYTF; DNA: TGTGCCAGCAGTTTAGGGACAGGGGGTGGCTACACCTTC
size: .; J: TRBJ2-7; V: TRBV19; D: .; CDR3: CASSIGASSSYEQYF; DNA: TGTGCCAGTAGTATAGGCGCTAGCAGTTCCTACGAGCAGTACTTC
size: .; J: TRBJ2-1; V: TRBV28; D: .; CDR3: CASTPGHFLNNEQFF; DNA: TGTGCCAGCACCCCGGGACATTTTCTCAACAATGAGCAGTTCTTC
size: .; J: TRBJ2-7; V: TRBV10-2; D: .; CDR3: CASSEMEGYEQYF; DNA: TGCGCCAGCAGTGAGATGGAGGGCTACGAGCAGTACTTC
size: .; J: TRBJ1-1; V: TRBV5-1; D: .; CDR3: CASSLFGALNTEAFF; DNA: TGCGCCAGCAGCTTGTTTGGGGCATTGAACACTGAAGCTTTCTTT
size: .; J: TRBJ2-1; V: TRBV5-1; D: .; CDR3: CASSAGDRSNEQFF; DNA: TGCGCCAGCAGCGCTGGAGACAGGAGCAATGAGCAGTTCTTC
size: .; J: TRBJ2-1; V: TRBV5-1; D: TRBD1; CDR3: CASSFDGTEYNEQFF; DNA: TGCGCCAGCAGTTTTGACGGGACAGAGTACAATGAGCAGTTCTTC
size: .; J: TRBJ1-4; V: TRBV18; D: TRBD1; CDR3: CASSPLTGRGEKLFF; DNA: TGTGCCAGCTCACCGTTGACAGGGCGAGGCGAAAAACTGTTTTTT
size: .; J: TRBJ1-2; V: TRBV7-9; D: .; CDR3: CASSLSTNVGYTF; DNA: TGTGCCAGCAGCTTATCGACAAACGTAGGCTACACCTTC
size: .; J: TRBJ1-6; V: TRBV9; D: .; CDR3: CASSVARNSPLHF; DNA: TGTGCCAGCAGCGTAGCCCGGAATTCACCCCTCCACTTT